A selection of T cell receptor beta chains follows, all from one sample in a study of blood T cell repertoires in COVID-19. TCRdb's copy holds only in-frame clones and misses some; the assay was immunoSEQ multiplex PCR. The sample has about 50,000 clones, roughly 87% seen once. Sequencing was performed on peripheral blood. These receptors originate from a human donor with active COVID-19. The donor label of this sample is uncertain. Each CDR3 is given with its conserved first and last residue. A D gene is named only where the DNA matches it firmly. Size tells how often a clone was seen (once, few, many) or the class of an expanded clone, and some rows leave it out.

cdr3_length	v_call	j_call	d_call	clone_size	cdr3_nt	cdr3_aa
16	TRBV7-9	TRBJ2-1	TRBD1	.	TGTGCCAGCAGCCCCGGGACAGGTAGCTCCTACAATGAGCAGTTCTTC	CASSPGTGSSYNEQFF
17	TRBV19	TRBJ2-3	TRBD2	.	TGTGCCAGTAGTGCCGGGAATGGACTAGCGGGGGGCGACACGCAGTATTTT	CASSAGNGLAGGDTQYF
13	TRBV7-2	TRBJ2-7	.	.	TGTGCCAGCAGCTTCAGGTCCCAGGACGAGCAGTACTTC	CASSFRSQDEQYF
14	TRBV5-1	TRBJ2-5	.	once	TGCGCCAGCAGCTTGGGCGGGGGCTCGGAGACCCAGTACTTC	CASSLGGGSETQYF
16	TRBV13	TRBJ2-5	TRBD2	.	TGTGCCAGCAGCTTAACTAGCGGGGGCCACCAAGAGACCCAGTACTTC	CASSLTSGGHQETQYF
16	TRBV21-1	TRBJ2-3	.	.	TGTGCCAGCAGCGGCCACAGGGGGTGGGAAACAGATACGCAGTATTTT	CASSGHRGWETDTQYF
15	TRBV27	TRBJ2-1	TRBD2	.	TGTGCCAGCAGTCCACGGGGGGGCTCCTACAATGAGCAGTTCTTC	CASSPRGGSYNEQFF
12	TRBV29-1	TRBJ1-1	.	.	TGCAGCGTTGCGACATGGAACACTGAAGCTTTCTTT	CSVATWNTEAFF
13	TRBV12-5	TRBJ2-1	.	.	TGTGCTAGTGGTAACCGGAGGGCGGATGAGCAGTTCTTC	CASGNRRADEQFF
15	TRBV27	TRBJ2-7	TRBD1	.	TGTGCCAGCAGTTTATCGATGACAGGGGTCAACGAGCAGTACTTC	CASSLSMTGVNEQYF
16	TRBV11-2	TRBJ1-5	.	.	TGTGCCAGCAGCTTAGATGGTTGGGGGGTAGGTCAGCCCCAGCATTTT	CASSLDGWGVGQPQHF
15	TRBV10-3	TRBJ2-3	TRBD2	.	TGTGCCACTCAGACTAGCGGGTTCGACACAGATACGCAGTATTTT	CATQTSGFDTDTQYF